This TCR beta chain was found in a study of OX40 agonist ivuxolimab in advanced cancers. A remark on this clone: The antigen remains undetermined.

Repertoires were generated with immunoSEQ multiplex PCR, while TCRdb's copy carries only in-frame clones and drops some. The table lists roughly 70,000 clones, around 88% of them singletons. Overall study findings and caveats: Among the lowest peripheral clonal expansion occurred in 0.1-3.0 mg/kg partial responders.

Germline assignment: CDR1 MRHNA and CDR2 SNTAGT. This CDR3 is built from 14 residues. Trimming removed 0 bases at V and 0 bases at J, with 5 bases between. The material was CD4+ or CD8+ T cells sorted from blood, obtained in a trial of the OX40 agonist ivuxolimab. The sequence was obtained from an adult with an advanced solid tumor such as melanoma, head and neck, liver or kidney cancer. The chain is built from TRBV6-4 and TRBJ1-2; D is ambiguous. CDR3 DNA sequence: TGTGCCAGCAGTGACTCGTACCCTAACTATGGCTACACCTTC. Amino acids: CASSDSYPNYGYTF.